What follows are 3 T cell receptor beta chains derived from one specimen sequenced in a study of blood T cell repertoires in COVID-19. Sequenced by immunoSEQ multiplex PCR; TCRdb stores in-frame clones only, minus some. This sample has approximately 150,000 clones, with around 85% found just once. Sequencing was done on a sample of peripheral blood. All receptors derive from a human donor in a cohort sampled during active COVID-19.

V is TRBV27 and J is TRBJ2-7; 7 positions match TRBD2. V gave up 2 bases and J gave up 0 bases; unmatched junction bases: 4. Germline values: CDR1 MNHEY, CDR2 SMNVEV (reference sequence). The CDR3 runs 15 residues. In nucleotides, the CDR3 is TGTGCCAGCAGTTTAGGGCTAGCGGTCTCCTACGAGCAGTACTTC. Translation gives CASSLGLAVSYEQYF.

The V call is TRBV21-1, the J call TRBJ2-3; TRBD2, the table's D call, was not compared with the DNA. TRBV21-1 is termed a pseudogene. The CDR3 contains 19 residues. The CDR3 region has the DNA TGTGCCAGCAGCAAAGCCGGGACTAGCGGGAGGCCTCTCACAGATACGCAGTATTTT. Protein sequence: CASSKAGTSGRPLTDTQYF.

The CDR3 DNA follows: TGCGCCAGCAGCCAAGATGCCGTTACGGGCTACGAGCAGTACTTC. Translated, it gives CASSQDAVTGYEQYF. The genes are TRBV4-3 and TRBJ2-7; D gene ambiguous. This CDR3 contains 15 residues. Trimming removed 0 bases at V and 3 bases at J, with 12 bases between. Germline lookup yields CDR1 LGHNA and CDR2 YSLEER.